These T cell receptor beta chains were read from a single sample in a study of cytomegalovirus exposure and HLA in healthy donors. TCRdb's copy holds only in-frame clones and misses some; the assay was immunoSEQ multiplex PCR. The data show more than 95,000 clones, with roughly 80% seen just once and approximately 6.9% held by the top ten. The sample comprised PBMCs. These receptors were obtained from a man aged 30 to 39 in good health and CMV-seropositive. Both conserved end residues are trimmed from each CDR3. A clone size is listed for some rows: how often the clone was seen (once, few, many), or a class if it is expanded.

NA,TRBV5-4,ASSLGGPYRGRTEAF
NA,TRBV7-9,ASSYSTGELF
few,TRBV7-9,ASSNYDRTGANVLT
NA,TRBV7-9,ASSLNPGHLISPLH
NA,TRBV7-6,ASSHAGTHEKLF
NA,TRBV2,ASSVEQGGEKLF
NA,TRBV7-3,ASSLKGGAITDTQY
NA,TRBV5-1,ASSYQRGAPYEQY
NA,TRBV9,ASSGYRGNTEAF
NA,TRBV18,ASSPPNTGGKNEQY
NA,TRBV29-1,SVDGDGGDNNYGYT
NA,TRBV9,ASSVDTGGTDTQY
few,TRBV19,ASSILGRGETEAF
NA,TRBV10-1,ASSPTRGGSYEQY
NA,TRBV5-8,ASSFDAGALYGYT
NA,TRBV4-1,ASRTGLAGNNEQF
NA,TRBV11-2,ASSLAAPGEQF
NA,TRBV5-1,ASSLERGKETQY
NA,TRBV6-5,ASSYSQGGDEKLF
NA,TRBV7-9,ASSSSGGLNQPQH
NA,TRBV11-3,ASSLDQRGGRWSNEQF
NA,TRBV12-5,ASGLAGPAYNEQF
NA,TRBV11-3,ASSLNKDRVNTEAF
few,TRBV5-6,ASSPTGLGEETQY
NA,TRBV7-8,ASRAGTGAVEQY
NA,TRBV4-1,ASRTPTGSGANVLT
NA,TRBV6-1,ASLRATHSNQPQH
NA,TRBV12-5,ASGPGTGWNQPQH
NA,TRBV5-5,ASSRWTDQLNYGYT
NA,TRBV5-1,ASGFTGENTEAF
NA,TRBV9,ASSPLGANTGELF
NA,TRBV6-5,ASSPDRVNGYT
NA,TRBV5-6,ASSFGLSQETQY
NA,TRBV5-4,ASSPRRRGVSTDTQY
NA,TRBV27,ASSSSTVPYEQY
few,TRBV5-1,ASSFAQVGDEQY
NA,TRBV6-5,ASSPTGERQPQH
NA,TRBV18,ASSLPGGVTGYT
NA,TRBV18,ASSPPYRDGDNSPLH
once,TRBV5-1,ASSSGDSAETQY
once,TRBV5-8,ASSLRVGRGGEKLF
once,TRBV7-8,ASSPYRDQPQH
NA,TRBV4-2,ASSRGEGGQETQY